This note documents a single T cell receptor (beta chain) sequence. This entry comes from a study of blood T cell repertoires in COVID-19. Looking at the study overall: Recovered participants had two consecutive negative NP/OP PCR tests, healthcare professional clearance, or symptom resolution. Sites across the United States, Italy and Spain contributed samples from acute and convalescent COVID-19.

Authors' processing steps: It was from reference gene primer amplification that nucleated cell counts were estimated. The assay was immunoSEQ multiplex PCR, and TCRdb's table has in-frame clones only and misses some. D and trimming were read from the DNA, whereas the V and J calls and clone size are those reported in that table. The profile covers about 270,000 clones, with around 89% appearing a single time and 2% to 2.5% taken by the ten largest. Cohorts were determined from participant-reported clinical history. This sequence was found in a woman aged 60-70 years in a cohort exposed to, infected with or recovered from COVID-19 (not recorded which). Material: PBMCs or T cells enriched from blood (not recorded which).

For the CDR3, the DNA is TGTGCCAGCAGTTTTCTCGGGAATGAGCAGTTCTTC. It encodes CASSFLGNEQFF. The chain couples TRBV28 to TRBJ2-1; D gene uncertain. The germline gives CDR1 MDHEN, CDR2 SYDVKM. The CDR3 sequence is 12 residues long. The germline V and J ends were trimmed by 3 bases and 7 bases, with 7 bases remaining between them. Based on the CDR3 plus reference TRBV28 and TRBJ2-1, the full variable domain is DVKVTQSSRYLVKRTGEKVFLECVQDMDHENMFWYRQDPGLGLRLIYFSYDVKMKEKGDIPEGYSVSREKKERFSLILESASTNQTSMYLCASSFLGNEQFFGPGTRLTVL.